This TCR beta chain is from a study of cytomegalovirus exposure and HLA in healthy donors (dated by TCRdb to the late 2010s). About the study as a whole: The roughly 670 repertoires of the first cohort and the roughly 110 validation repertoires were produced on the same platform, according to a later analysis. The study aimed to test whether cataloging public T cell receptors could reveal signatures of past pathogen exposure. Besides the first cohort of roughly 700 subjects, a separate validation cohort made up of roughly 120 different subjects was used. To predict cytomegalovirus infection status, the study combined high-throughput TCR immunosequencing, statistical association of individual TCRs with disease status, and machine learning. Results the study describes overall, beyond this receptor: The authors suggested that the approach could potentially be generalized to other disease states and immunological phenotypes. A later analysis had no HLA typing for the validation cohort, so co-occurrence there was scored across all 120 repertoires. A total of 164 TCR beta chains were listed by the study as associated with cytomegalovirus. In vitro tests confirmed that a few of the cytomegalovirus-associated TCR beta chains recognize cytomegalovirus antigens. Most TCR sequences were observed very rarely across donors, whereas some public TCRs were present in many individuals. In both the original and validation cohorts, the classifier was reported to diagnose cytomegalovirus status with high specificity and sensitivity. A later analysis found that TCRs clustered in the first cohort also tended to co-occur in the approximately 120 validation repertoires, with just under 95% of cluster scores above 0.

With respect to this clone: Which antigen it targets is not known. No much larger clone is present one base from it, and per-base qualities are unavailable.

CDR1 SGHRS and CDR2 YFSETQ are derived from the germline V gene. The germline ends are 15 bases apart after V is trimmed by 0 bases and J by 4 bases. The CDR3 spans 16 residues, from the cysteine through the phenylalanine. Solely the CDR3 DNA is kept, with 48 bases framed from the first base. Library construction relied on the immunoSEQ multiplex PCR assay. Regarding the original processing steps: A statistical classification framework was developed to diagnose cytomegalovirus status using the catalog of TCR beta chain sequences. Here the immuneACCESS table is served through TCRdb, limited to in-frame sequences with V and J called. Missing clones are a known gap in these copies; in checked studies unresolved V genes cover under half, and the rest lacks a known reason. The V and J calls and clone size were taken over from that table, and D and trimming were inferred from the DNA. Recorded for this sample are 150,000 to 200,000 clones; about 90% of them occurred a single time. The ten largest clones capture roughly 3% of the sample.

The donors belonged to the validation cohort of about 120 subjects, which was separate from the approximately 700-subject first cohort. Rearrangement joined TRBV5-1 to TRBJ2-3; the D segment could be TRBD2, given 7 matching bases. The sample taken for sequencing was PBMCs. This sequence originates from a woman between 18 and 29 years old in good health and CMV-seropositive. The nucleotides are TGCGCCAGCAGCTTGGAGGGGGGGCTCGGGGCAGATACGCAGTATTTT. Its protein product is CASSLEGGLGADTQYF.